This record concerns one TCR beta chain sequence. The sequenced fragment ends 3 residues before the CDR3 boundary, so the rest is inferred from the germline J gene. The data were produced by immunoSEQ multiplex PCR, yet TCRdb's version contains in-frame clones alone and is incomplete. This sample's table has about 52,000 clones. The data originate from a study of Tregs in tolerant kidney transplant recipients. The CDR3 runs to 13 residues. Trimming pared 4 bases from V and 1 base from J, leaving 6 bases between. Germline values: CDR1 KGHSH, CDR2 LQKENI. Source: CD4+ T cells from blood, taken before the transplant. This TCR was sampled from a human donor who received a combined kidney and bone marrow transplant. The chain uses TRBV18 and TRBJ2-3; the D gene is possibly TRBD2 (6 bases). The CDR3 DNA, read in part, is TGTGCCAGCTCACGCGGGGGCACAGATACG. Its protein product is CASSRGGTDT. The entire CDR3 protein reads CASSRGGTDTQYF.